This T cell receptor beta chain is from a study of beta chain features in type 1 diabetes. Study-wide results and limits: Within the patient group, naive, central memory and Treg TCRB repertoires appeared more similar to each other than within healthy donors. TCRB CDR3s from Type 1 diabetes patients were moderately but significantly shorter in all four CD4+ subsets. Junctions at VDJ sites from type 1 diabetes patients had fewer insertions and more deletions.

The isolated RNA, all of it, was reverse transcribed, so expressed TCRB transcripts were what got sequenced. Approximately 3.5 million reads, on average, came from each naive, central memory and regulatory T cell sample. Some clones are missing from TCRdb's copy, which holds only in-frame ones; the method was immunoSEQ multiplex PCR. The table lists over 200,000 clones, approximately 11% of them singletons, with around 0.017% in the top ten. The junction had 4 bases not matched to a gene; V was cut back by 5 bases and J by 4 bases. The length of the CDR3 is 14 residues. Per the germline V gene, CDR1 is SGHAT and CDR2 is FQNNGV. Central memory, naive, regulatory and stem cell-like memory CD4+ cells were sorted by CD45RO/CCR7/CD25/CD127/CD95/CD27. A note on this clone: Its antigen is undetermined.

The chain links TRBV11-2 to TRBJ2-7, with 11 bases aligning to TRBD2. The source of this sequence is a young man with type 1 diabetes. The source material was naive CD4+ T cells from blood. The CDR3 loop reads CASSVAGGPYEQYF. CDR3 sequence (DNA): TGTGCCAGCAGCGTAGCGGGGGGGCCGTACGAGCAGTACTTC.